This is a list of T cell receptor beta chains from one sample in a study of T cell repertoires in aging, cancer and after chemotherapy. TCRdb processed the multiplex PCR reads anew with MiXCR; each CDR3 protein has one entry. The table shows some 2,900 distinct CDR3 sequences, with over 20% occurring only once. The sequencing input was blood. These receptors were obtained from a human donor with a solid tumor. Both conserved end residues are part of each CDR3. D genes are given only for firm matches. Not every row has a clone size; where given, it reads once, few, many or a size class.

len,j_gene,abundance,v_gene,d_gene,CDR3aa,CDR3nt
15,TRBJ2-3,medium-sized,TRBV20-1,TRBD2,CSARGGRGSTDTQYF,TGCAGTGCTAGAGGAGGGCGGGGGAGCACAGATACGCAGTATTTT
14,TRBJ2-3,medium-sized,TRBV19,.,CASRAGPSTDTQYF,TGTGCCAGCCGAGCGGGCCCTAGCACAGATACGCAGTATTTT
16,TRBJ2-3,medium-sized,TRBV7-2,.,CASSLGGTPRTDTQYF,TGTGCCAGCAGCTTAGGAGGCACACCTCGCACAGATACGCAGTATTTT
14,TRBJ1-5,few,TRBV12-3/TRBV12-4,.,CASSFDRSNQPQHF,TGTGCCAGCAGTTTCGACAGGAGCAATCAGCCCCAGCATTTT
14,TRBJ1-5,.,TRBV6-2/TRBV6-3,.,CASSRGTLNQPQHF,TGTGCCAGCAGTCGCGGGACACTGAACCAGCCCCAGCATTTT
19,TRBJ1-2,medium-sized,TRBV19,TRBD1,CASSSSSLQGAHENYGYTF,TGTGCCAGTAGCTCTTCGTCCTTACAGGGGGCGCATGAAAACTATGGCTACACCTTC
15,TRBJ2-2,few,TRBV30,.,CAWKIPGQDTGELFF,TGTGCCTGGAAGATTCCGGGACAAGACACCGGGGAGCTGTTTTTT
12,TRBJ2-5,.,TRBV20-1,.,CSPRDSQETQYF,TGCAGTCCGCGGGACTCCCAAGAGACCCAGTACTTC
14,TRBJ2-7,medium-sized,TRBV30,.,CAWTLRDKAYEQYF,TGTGCCTGGACCCTCCGGGACAAAGCCTACGAGCAGTACTTC
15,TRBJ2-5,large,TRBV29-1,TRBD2,CSVEVGGGGWETQYF,TGCAGCGTTGAAGTCGGTGGCGGGGGGTGGGAGACCCAGTACTTC
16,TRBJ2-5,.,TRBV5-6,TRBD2,CASSPIGLAGEETQYF,TGTGCCAGCAGCCCCATCGGGCTGGCGGGAGAAGAGACCCAGTACTTC
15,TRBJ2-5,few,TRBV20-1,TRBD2,CSAFDWRGLQETQYF,TGCAGTGCTTTCGATTGGCGGGGACTACAAGAGACCCAGTACTTC
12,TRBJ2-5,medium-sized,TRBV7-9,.,CASSLIGETQYF,TGTGCCAGCAGCTTAATTGGAGAGACCCAGTACTTC
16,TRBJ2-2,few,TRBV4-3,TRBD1,CASSQEGTGGTGELFF,TGCGCCAGCAGCCAAGAGGGGACAGGGGGCACCGGGGAGCTGTTTTTT
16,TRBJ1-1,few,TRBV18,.,CASSFSPAGVNTEAFF,TGTGCCAGCTCATTTTCACCTGCAGGGGTGAACACTGAAGCTTTCTTT
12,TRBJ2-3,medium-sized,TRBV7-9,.,CASSPSADTQYF,TGTGCCAGCAGCCCCAGCGCAGATACGCAGTATTTT
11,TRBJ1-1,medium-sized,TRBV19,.,CATQGNTEAFF,TGTGCCACCCAGGGGAACACTGAAGCTTTCTTT
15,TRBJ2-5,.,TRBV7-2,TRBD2,CASSFRLAGVETQYF,TGTGCCAGCAGCTTCCGACTAGCGGGGGTAGAGACCCAGTACTTC
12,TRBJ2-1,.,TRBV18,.,CASSPGLGEQFF,TGTGCCAGCTCACCAGGTTTGGGTGAGCAGTTCTTC
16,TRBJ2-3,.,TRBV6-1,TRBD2,CASSPTSGGETDTQYF,TGTGCCAGCAGCCCAACTAGCGGGGGGGAAACAGATACGCAGTATTTT
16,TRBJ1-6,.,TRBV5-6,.,CASSLFGGGERSPLHF,TGTGCCAGCAGCTTGTTCGGGGGAGGGGAGCGCTCACCCCTCCACTTT
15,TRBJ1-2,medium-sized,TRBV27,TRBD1,CASSPWTTGVHGYTF,TGTGCCAGCAGTCCATGGACTACAGGGGTCCATGGCTACACCTTC
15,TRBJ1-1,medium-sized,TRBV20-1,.,CSARDREVGSTEAFF,TGCAGTGCTAGAGATCGGGAGGTAGGTAGCACTGAAGCTTTCTTT
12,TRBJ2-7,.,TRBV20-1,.,CSAKGGHYEQYF,TGCAGTGCTAAGGGCGGCCACTACGAGCAGTACTTC
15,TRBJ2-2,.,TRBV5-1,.,CASSLDWGHTGELFF,TGCGCCAGCAGCTTGGATTGGGGACACACCGGGGAGCTGTTTTTT
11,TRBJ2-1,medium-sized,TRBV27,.,CASSPGWEQFF,TGTGCCAGCAGTCCCGGTTGGGAGCAGTTCTTC
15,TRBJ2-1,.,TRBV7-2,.,CASSLTSTPYNEQFF,TGTGCCAGCAGCTTGACATCGACCCCCTACAATGAGCAGTTCTTC
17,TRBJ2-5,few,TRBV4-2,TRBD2,CASSQDPPGLLVETQYF,TGTGCCAGCAGCCAAGACCCCCCGGGACTACTCGTGGAGACCCAGTACTTC